The 26 T cell receptor beta chains in this list originate from one sample, sequenced in a study of PD-1 blockade in classical Hodgkin lymphoma. Profiled with immunoSEQ multiplex PCR; TCRdb holds only in-frame clones, not every one. The repertoire holds about 27,000 clones, with around 90% as singletons. Following autologous stem cell transplantation, relapse occurred in every patient, and exposure to brentuximab vedotin varied. Applied to thawed PBMCs, magnetic negative selection was the method used to isolate CD8+ T cells. Sequenced here: CD8+ T cells from blood, sampled at baseline. These receptors originate from a human donor with classical Hodgkin lymphoma.

The chain carries TRBV29-1 and TRBJ1-1, with 7 bases fitting TRBD1. Losses at the gene ends were 6 bases for V and 4 bases for J; bases not matched to a gene: 8. The germline V gene has CDR1 SQVTM and CDR2 ANQGSEA. The CDR3 consists of 13 residues. The CDR3, as DNA: TGCAGCGTGCAAGACAGGGTAGGCACTGAAGCTTTCTTT. This gives the protein CSVQDRVGTEAFF.

The V gene is TRBV29-1, the J gene TRBJ2-1; 9 bases map to TRBD2. This CDR3 region has 18 residues. CDR1 and CDR2 from the germline V gene are SQVTM and ANQGSEA. V lost 3 bases to trimming and J lost 3 bases; unmatched junction nucleotides: 15. CDR3 in amino acids: CSVDGLPRTSVDYNEQFF. For the CDR3, the DNA is TGCAGCGTTGATGGCCTACCTCGGACTAGCGTGGACTACAATGAGCAGTTCTTC.

The chain combines TRBV7-9 with TRBJ2-7, with a tentative D call TRBD1 (6 bases). V was shortened by 5 bases and J by 3 bases, with 23 bases between the two germline ends. Germline V lookup: CDR1 SEHNR, CDR2 FQNEAQ (reference sequence). CDR3 length: 17 amino acids. The CDR3 DNA follows: TGTGCCAGCAGCCACCCGGGCGCGACAGGCCCCTACTACGAGCAGTACTTC. It is translated as CASSHPGATGPYYEQYF.

The rearrangement joins TRBV29-1 to TRBJ2-7; D is possibly TRBD1 or TRBD2 (7 bases each). The germline gives CDR1 SQVTM, CDR2 ANQGSEA. CDR3 size: 15 residues. Trimming took off 0 bases at V and 4 bases at J, with 16 bases between the two ends. CDR3 sequence: CSVEERRGGQYEQYF. For the CDR3, the DNA is TGCAGCGTTGAAGAACGCAGGGGGGGCCAGTACGAGCAGTACTTC.

The rearrangement links TRBV7-8 to TRBJ2-2; unclear D gene. The CDR3 totals 11 residues. V shed 5 bases and J shed 9 bases, with 7 bases lying between them. Germline assignment: CDR1 SGHVS and CDR2 FQNEAQ. For the CDR3, the DNA is TGTGCCAGCAGCCCAATCCGGGAGCTGTTTTTT. Translated: CASSPIRELFF.

This rearrangement joins TRBV6-5 to TRBJ2-3; D is perhaps TRBD2 (6 bases). V was clipped by 4 bases and J by 5 bases, with 10 bases between them. The CDR3 consists of 13 residues. Germline V gene lookup returns CDR1 MNHEY and CDR2 SVGAGI. This CDR3 reads CASSLGLLDTQYF. CDR3 DNA sequence: TGTGCCAGCAGTTTGGGACTTCTAGATACGCAGTATTTT.

The chain recombines TRBV9 with TRBJ2-2; no clear D gene. CDR1 is SGDLS, CDR2 YYNGEE, per germline. V lost 0 bases and J lost 7, with 22 bases in between. The CDR3 spans 18 residues. Here the CDR3 reads CASSVDPREIPTNGELFF. CDR3 nucleotide sequence: TGTGCCAGCAGCGTAGACCCCCGTGAAATCCCAACGAACGGGGAGCTGTTTTTT.

This rearrangement joins TRBV6-1 to TRBJ2-5; D is possibly TRBD2 (5 bases). CDR1 is MNHNS, CDR2 SASEGT, per germline. V lost 0 bases and J 5 bases, leaving 13 bases between the germline ends. The CDR3 is 15 residues long. The CDR3 region is CASSEAGLMWETQYF. CDR3 sequence (DNA): TGTGCCAGCAGTGAAGCCGGACTCATGTGGGAGACCCAGTACTTC.

The rearrangement uses TRBV6-6 and TRBJ1-2, with D perhaps TRBD1 (6 bases). The V end was cut by 1 base, the J end by 7 bases, with 13 bases between. The CDR3 consists of 14 residues. The germline CDR1 and CDR2 sequences are MNHNY and SVGAGI (reference sequence). The CDR3 DNA reads TGTGCCAGCAGTTACTTTAACAGGGCAGGTGGCTACACCTTC. Its translation: CASSYFNRAGGYTF.

This clone is a singleton in its sample. The V gene is TRBV2, the J gene TRBJ1-1, with D perhaps matching TRBD1 (5 bases). Germline V CDR1 and CDR2: SNHLY, FYNNEI. Trimming removed 8 bases at V and 1 base at J, with 20 bases between. The CDR3 contains 16 residues. The CDR3 nucleotides are TGTGCCAGCCGGCCTGAGTTCCGGGGCAGGAACACTGAAGCTTTCTTT. Protein sequence: CASRPEFRGRNTEAFF.

The chain recombines TRBV19 with TRBJ1-1, with D maybe TRBD1 (5 bases). This CDR3 is built from 17 residues. Per germline, CDR1 LNHDA and CDR2 SQIVND (reference sequence). The V gene lost 8 bases and the J gene lost 0 bases, with 22 bases spanning the gap. CDR3 DNA sequence: TGTGCCAGTCACGGGCGGGAGGAGGAGGACATGAACACTGAAGCTTTCTTT. Its protein product is CASHGREEEDMNTEAFF.

The rearrangement joins TRBV5-6 to TRBJ2-1; 9 nucleotides match TRBD1. The CDR3 has 15 amino acids. V lost 2 bases and J lost 4; bases outside the gene matches: 4. Germline CDR1 is SGHDT and CDR2 is YYEEEE. The CDR3 DNA sequence: TGTGCCAGCAGCTTCGGGACAGGGTTGTACAATGAGCAGTTCTTC. Translated, it gives CASSFGTGLYNEQFF.

This rearrangement joins TRBV6-5 to TRBJ1-2; D remains ambiguous. The V gene's germline CDR1 is MNHEY and CDR2 SVGAGI. V was trimmed by 2 bases and J by 4 bases, leaving 14 bases between them. This CDR3 comprises 15 residues. CDR3 protein: CASSYAVRDFYGYTF. Here the CDR3 DNA reads TGTGCCAGCAGTTACGCAGTCAGAGATTTCTATGGCTACACCTTC.

The chain has TRBV27 and TRBJ2-3, with D perhaps matching TRBD2 (5 bases). Trimming removed 1 base from V and 0 bases from J, with 5 bases in between. Looked up from germline, CDR1 is MNHEY and CDR2 is SMNVEV (reference sequence). The CDR3 extends over 14 amino acids. CDR3 bases: TGTGCCAGCAGTTTATGGAGGAGCACAGATACGCAGTATTTT. Translating gives CASSLWRSTDTQYF.

The rearrangement joins TRBV27 to TRBJ1-1, with D perhaps matching TRBD1 (6 bases). Trimming stripped 5 bases from V and 0 bases from J, with 13 bases between. The germline V gene has CDR1 MNHEY and CDR2 SMNVEV (reference sequence). This CDR3 is built from 15 residues. CDR3 residues: CASSPGQWMNTEAFF. CDR3 nucleotide sequence: TGTGCCAGCAGTCCCGGACAGTGGATGAACACTGAAGCTTTCTTT.

The chain uses TRBV28 and TRBJ2-7; 8 nucleotides align to TRBD2. Losses at the gene ends were 3 bases for V and 3 bases for J; bases not matched to a gene: 4. CDR1 MDHEN and CDR2 SYDVKM come from the germline V gene. The CDR3 is 14 residues long. CDR3 nucleotides: TGTGCCAGCAGTTTGGGACTAGGGAGCTACGAGCAGTACTTC. Its translation is CASSLGLGSYEQYF.

This sequence joins TRBV7-3 and TRBJ2-1; 9 bases fit TRBD2. The V and J ends lost 4 bases and 4 bases, in that order; junction bases with no gene match: 8. Looked up from germline, CDR1 is SGHTA and CDR2 is FQGTGA. This CDR3 spans 16 amino acids. The CDR3 loop is CASSSLAGAQYNEQFF. The CDR3 coding sequence is TGTGCCAGCAGCTCCTTAGCGGGAGCACAGTACAATGAGCAGTTCTTC. Using reference TRBV7-3 and TRBJ2-1 for the parts outside the CDR3, the full variable domain is GAGVSQTPSNKVTEKGKYVELRCDPISGHTALYWYRQSLGQGPEFLIYFQGTGAADDSGLPNDRFFAVRPEGSVSTLKIQRTERGDSAVYLCASSSLAGAQYNEQFFGPGTRLTVL.

The rearrangement links TRBV30 to TRBJ2-7; the match to TRBD2 covers 9 bases. This CDR3 comprises 11 residues. The germline V gene has CDR1 GTSNPN and CDR2 SVGIG (reference sequence). Trimming cost V 1 base and J 11 bases; bases outside gene matches: 3. Here the CDR3 DNA reads TGTGCCTGGAGTGCGGCTAGCGGGGAGTACTTC. Amino acid sequence: CAWSAASGEYF.

The table lists this clone with a few counts. This chain connects TRBV6-5 to TRBJ2-7; D might be TRBD1 (6 bases). Deletions cut 5 bases from V and 2 bases from J, with 10 bases between. The length of the CDR3 is 13 residues. The germline V gene has CDR1 MNHEY and CDR2 SVGAGI. The CDR3 nucleotides are TGTGCCAGCAGTCCCAACAGGGCCTACGAGCAGTACTTC. Protein product: CASSPNRAYEQYF.

The rearrangement links TRBV7-9 to TRBJ2-7; 7 bases agree with TRBD1. V was clipped by 4 bases and J by 2 bases; unmatched bases: 14. The CDR3 runs 17 residues. In germline, CDR1 is SEHNR, CDR2 FQNEAQ (reference sequence). The CDR3 spells CASSYPPSGTETYEQYF. The CDR3 nucleotides read TGTGCCAGCAGCTACCCGCCATCCGGGACAGAGACCTACGAGCAGTACTTC.

The chain employs TRBV11-2 and TRBJ1-5; tentatively, D is TRBD1 (5 bases). Germline values: CDR1 SGHAT, CDR2 FQNNGV. The CDR3 totals 14 residues. V dropped 5 bases and J dropped 6 bases, with 14 bases sitting between them. The CDR3 protein is CASSPSKGVQPQHF. CDR3 DNA sequence: TGTGCCAGCAGCCCCTCAAAAGGGGTTCAGCCCCAGCATTTT.

The rearrangement joins TRBV11-2 to TRBJ2-7; D is unresolved. The CDR3 sequence is 12 residues long. V lost 5 bases and J 2 bases, leaving 7 bases between the germline ends. Germline-derived CDR1 and CDR2 are SGHAT and FQNNGV. CDR3 region: CASSLVPYEQYF. Written as DNA, the CDR3 is TGTGCCAGCAGCCTAGTGCCCTACGAGCAGTACTTC. Complete variable domain (other parts from reference TRBV11-2 and TRBJ2-7): EAGVAQSPRYKIIEKRQSVAFWCNPISGHATLYWYQQILGQGPKLLIQFQNNGVVDDSQLPKDRFSAERLKGVDSTLKIQPAKLEDSAVYLCASSLVPYEQYFGPGTRLTVT.

V gene TRBV28 combines with J gene TRBJ2-7; 9 nucleotides align to TRBD1. The ends lost 6 bases at V and 3 bases at J; junction bases unmatched: 3. The germline gives CDR1 MDHEN, CDR2 SYDVKM. The CDR3 has 13 amino acids. The CDR3 DNA reads TGTGCCAGCAGGCGGACAGGGGACTACGAGCAGTACTTC. It encodes CASRRTGDYEQYF.

The V gene is TRBV29-1, the J gene TRBJ2-7; D ambiguous. The CDR3 spans 11 residues. Looked up from germline, CDR1 is SQVTM and CDR2 is ANQGSEA. Trimming took 4 bases from V and 3 from J, leaving 7 bases between them. The CDR3 loop reads CSVVVVYEQYF. Written as DNA, the CDR3 is TGCAGCGTTGTGGTGGTCTACGAGCAGTACTTC.

CDR3: CASSEWEAPSYGYTF. For the CDR3, the DNA is TGTGCCAGCAGTGAATGGGAGGCACCTTCCTATGGCTACACCTTC. This sequence joins TRBV6-1 and TRBJ1-2, with D uncertain. This CDR3 has 15 residues. The germline CDR1 and CDR2 sequences are MNHNS and SASEGT. V was pared by 2 bases and J by 4 bases, with 14 bases between.

The J gene is TRBJ1-1, the V gene TRBV7-9; D remains ambiguous. CDR1 and CDR2 from the germline V gene are SEHNR and FQNEAQ (reference sequence). V lost 3 bases to trimming and J lost 8 bases, with 16 bases between them. CDR3 length equals 14 residues. The CDR3 region has the DNA TGTGCCAGCAGCTTTTCATCCATGGGCACAGAAGCTTTCTTT. It codes for CASSFSSMGTEAFF.